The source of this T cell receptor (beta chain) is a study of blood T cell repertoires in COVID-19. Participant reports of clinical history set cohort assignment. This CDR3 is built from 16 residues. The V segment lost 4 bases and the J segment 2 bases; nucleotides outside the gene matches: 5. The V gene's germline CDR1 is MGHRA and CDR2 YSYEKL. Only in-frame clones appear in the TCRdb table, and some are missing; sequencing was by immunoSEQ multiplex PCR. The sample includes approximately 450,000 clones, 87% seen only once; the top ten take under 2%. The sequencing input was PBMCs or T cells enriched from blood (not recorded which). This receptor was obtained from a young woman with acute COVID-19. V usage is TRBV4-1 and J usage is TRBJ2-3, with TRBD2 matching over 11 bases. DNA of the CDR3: TGCGCCAGCAGCCTCATAGCGGGGGGGTACACAGATACGCAGTATTTT. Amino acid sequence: CASSLIAGGYTDTQYF.